The T cell receptor (beta chain) under discussion was sequenced for a study of blood T cell repertoires in COVID-19. Overall study: From the United States, Italy and Spain came samples of acute and convalescent COVID-19. The cDNA or gDNA used as material had been derived from T cells, B-cell-depleted T cells, or PBMCs.

CDR1 and CDR2 from the germline V gene are LNHDA and SQIVND (reference sequence). The V and J ends lost 2 bases and 3 bases respectively, with 10 bases between them. CDR3 length: 14 residues. As originally analysed: Reference gene primer amplification gave nucleated cell count estimates. Profiled with immunoSEQ multiplex PCR; TCRdb holds only in-frame clones, not every one. That table gives V, J and clone size, and the DNA gave D and trimming. The table lists about 62,000 clones, 70% to 90% of them singletons, with about 3.9% in the top ten. This chain joins TRBV19 and TRBJ1-2, with D maybe TRBD1 (5 bases). The clonotype originates from a human donor in a cohort sampled during active COVID-19. Sequencing used peripheral blood. The CDR3 spells CASSIMGEDYGYTF. CDR3 DNA sequence: TGTGCCAGTAGTATAATGGGGGAGGACTATGGCTACACCTTC.